The 7 T cell receptor beta chains listed next were all sequenced from one sample in a study of blood T cell repertoires in COVID-19. Generated by immunoSEQ multiplex PCR, the TCRdb table keeps only in-frame clones and is missing some. Of about 74,000 clones listed, 70% to 80% are singletons. Sequenced sample: peripheral blood. The receptors here all came from a human donor in a cohort sampled during active COVID-19.

The chain couples TRBV6-1 to TRBJ1-3; D is possibly TRBD1 (5 bases). The CDR3 has 17 amino acids. The V gene lost 4 bases and the J gene lost 2 bases, with 18 bases spanning the gap. Germline V lookup: CDR1 MNHNS, CDR2 SASEGT. CDR3 in amino acids: CASSVAAIPGPGNTIYF. DNA for the CDR3: TGTGCCAGCAGTGTAGCGGCCATTCCAGGGCCTGGAAACACCATATATTTT.

As DNA, the CDR3 is TGTGCCAGCTCACCATTACCTGGGGGGAATTCACCCCTCCACTTT. Protein: CASSPLPGGNSPLHF. J is TRBJ1-6 and V is TRBV18, with a weak D call TRBD1 (5 bases). CDR1 is KGHSH, CDR2 LQKENI, per germline. Trimming took 2 bases from V and 7 from J, leaving 12 bases between them. CDR3 length equals 15 residues.

The chain links TRBV6-4 to TRBJ2-7; D is possibly TRBD2 (6 bases). Germline-derived CDR1 and CDR2 are MRHNA and SNTAGT. The CDR3 is made up of 16 amino acids. Trimming shortened V by 4 bases and J by 1 base, and 17 bases separated the two germline ends. Here the CDR3 reads CASSGRTWRGSYEQYF. The CDR3 DNA sequence: TGTGCCAGCAGTGGGAGGACTTGGCGGGGTTCCTACGAGCAGTACTTC.

This rearrangement joins TRBV30 to TRBJ1-1, with D uncertain. The CDR3 covers 13 residues. V lost 4 bases and J 0 bases, leaving 9 bases between the germline ends. Germline V gene lookup returns CDR1 GTSNPN and CDR2 SVGIG (reference sequence). The CDR3 DNA reads as TGTGCCTGGAAAGCGGACGTGAACACTGAAGCTTTCTTT. As protein: CAWKADVNTEAFF. Full variable domain (remainder filled in from reference TRBV30 and TRBJ1-1): SQTIHQWPATLVQPVGSPLSLECTVEGTSNPNLYWYRQAAGRGLQLLFYSVGIGQISSEVPQNLSASRPQDRQFILSSKKLLLSDSGFYLCAWKADVNTEAFFGQGTRLTVV.

The V and J genes are TRBV2 and TRBJ2-1; TRBD2 might be the D (6 bases). Trimming stripped 3 bases from V and 10 bases from J, with 10 bases between. The V gene's germline CDR1 is SNHLY and CDR2 FYNNEI. This CDR3 region has 12 residues. CDR3: CASSDRGREQFF. The CDR3, as DNA: TGTGCCAGCAGTGATCGGGGGAGGGAGCAGTTCTTC.

The chain couples TRBV19 to TRBJ1-2; possible D gene TRBD1, 6 bases. Looked up from germline, CDR1 is LNHDA and CDR2 is SQIVND (reference sequence). With 1 base removed from V and 9 bases from J, the gap between germline ends came to 15 bases. CDR3 length: 14 amino acids. CDR3 amino acids: CASSIGQALLRYTF. The CDR3 DNA sequence: TGTGCCAGTAGTATAGGACAGGCCCTTTTGCGCTACACCTTC.

J is TRBJ2-1 and V is TRBV18; a possible D gene is TRBD1 (6 bases). The CDR3 has 19 amino acids. Trimming pared 0 bases from V and 0 bases from J, leaving 18 bases between. Germline loops: CDR1 KGHSH, CDR2 LQKENI. The CDR3 bases are TGTGCCAGCTCACCACCGGGGACACATATACCCATCTCCTACAATGAGCAGTTCTTC. Translating it yields CASSPPGTHIPISYNEQFF.